What follows are 25 T cell receptor beta chains derived from one specimen sequenced in a study of cytomegalovirus exposure and HLA in healthy donors. Primers: 60 Vbeta forward and 13 Jbeta reverse. TCRdb keeps only in-frame clones here, not all; method: immunoSEQ multiplex PCR. The table records 150,000 to 200,000 clones, about 75% of them present only once. Sequenced input: PBMCs. The receptors derive from a middle-aged woman in good health and CMV-seropositive.

The genes are TRBV28 and TRBJ1-2; TRBD1 matches at 9 bases. Germline V lookup: CDR1 MDHEN, CDR2 SYDVKM. V gave up 8 bases and J gave up 8 bases; unmatched junction bases: 9. The CDR3 runs to 13 residues. The CDR3 coding sequence is TGTGCCAGCCTGGCGGACAGGGGAAAGGGCTACACCTTC. Translating it yields CASLADRGKGYTF.

V and J are TRBV2 and TRBJ2-1; 14 positions match TRBD2. The CDR3 contains 15 residues. Germline loops: CDR1 SNHLY, CDR2 FYNNEI. V was pared by 6 bases and J by 9 bases, with 7 bases of the junction left unmatched. In nucleotides, the CDR3 is TGTGCCAGCAGATACGGGACTAGCGGGAGTAGTGAGCAGTTCTTC. This sequence encodes CASRYGTSGSSEQFF.

This chain connects TRBV7-9 to TRBJ1-2; 7 bases fit TRBD1. V was pared by 3 bases and J by 4 bases, with 5 bases of the junction left unmatched. CDR1 is SEHNR and CDR2 is FQNEAQ in the germline V gene (reference sequence). The CDR3 is made up of 14 amino acids. CDR3 nucleotide sequence: TGTGCCAGCAGCTTGACAGGGCTTTCCTATGGCTACACCTTC. This gives the protein CASSLTGLSYGYTF. The full variable domain, rest sourced from reference TRBV7-9 and TRBJ1-2, is DTGVSQNPRHKITKRGQNVTFRCDPISEHNRLYWYRQTLGQGPEFLTYFQNEAQLEKSRLLSDRFSAERPKGSFSTLEIQRTEQGDSAMYLCASSLTGLSYGYTFGSGTRLTVV.

V usage is TRBV7-2 and J usage is TRBJ1-5, with D tentatively TRBD1 (5 bases). Germline V gene sequence: CDR1 SGHTA, CDR2 FQGNSA. With 0 bases removed from V and 7 bases from J, the gap between germline ends came to 13 bases. The CDR3 length is 15 residues. The DNA for the CDR3 is TGTGCCAGCAGCTTAGCGGGTAGGGGAGGCCAGCCCCAGCATTTT. Protein: CASSLAGRGGQPQHF.

Only a few counts were recorded for this clone. J is TRBJ2-1 and V is TRBV18; D unresolved. Trimming left V 6 bases short and J 6 bases short, with 18 bases between. The CDR3 is 15 amino acids. Germline V gene sequence: CDR1 KGHSH, CDR2 LQKENI. The CDR3 reads CASSPSTSPGNEQFF. The DNA of the CDR3 is TGTGCCAGCTCCCCAAGTACCTCACCGGGCAATGAGCAGTTCTTC.

The sample holds one count of this clone. The V gene is TRBV20-1, the J gene TRBJ2-7, with D perhaps matching TRBD1 (6 bases). Germline V gene sequence: CDR1 DFQATT, CDR2 SNEGSKA (reference sequence). The CDR3 runs to 11 residues. V lost 6 bases and J lost 4, with 10 bases in between. CDR3: CSAPRGYEQYF. DNA for the CDR3: TGCAGTGCCCCAAGGGGGTACGAGCAGTACTTC.

This clone was recorded a few times. CDR3 sequence: CASSLRSGSITGELFF. The CDR3 coding sequence is TGTGCCAGCAGCTTACGGAGCGGGAGTATAACCGGGGAGCTGTTTTTT. This sequence joins TRBV7-8 and TRBJ2-2; 8 bases align to TRBD2. V was clipped by 2 bases and J by 5 bases; unmatched bases: 7. The CDR3 extends over 16 amino acids. Germline V lookup: CDR1 SGHVS, CDR2 FQNEAQ.

This clone showed up just once. V usage is TRBV15 and J usage is TRBJ1-4; the D gene is possibly TRBD1 (6 bases). In germline, CDR1 is LNHNV, CDR2 YYDKDF (reference sequence). The V end lost 2 bases, the J end lost 3 bases, and 10 bases lay between the germline ends. CDR3 length equals 15 residues. The CDR3 protein is CATSRMRGSNEKLFF. CDR3 nucleotide sequence: TGTGCCACCAGCAGAATGAGGGGGTCTAATGAAAAACTGTTTTTT.

For the CDR3, the DNA is TGTGCCAGCAGGACGGGAACGAACACCGGGGAGCTGTTTTTT. Protein: CASRTGTNTGELFF. The genes are TRBV6-5 and TRBJ2-2; weak D call: TRBD2 (5 bases). The CDR3 runs 14 residues. Germline V CDR1 and CDR2: MNHEY, SVGAGI. Trimming took 6 bases from V and 0 from J, leaving 8 bases between them.

A few counts support this clone. The CDR3 region is CASNEGGGGYEQYF. In nucleotides, the CDR3 is TGTGCCAGCAATGAAGGGGGAGGGGGCTACGAGCAGTACTTC. The chain combines TRBV28 with TRBJ2-7; the D gene is possibly TRBD2 (7 bases). Per germline, CDR1 MDHEN and CDR2 SYDVKM. V was cut by 7 bases and J by 3 bases, with 16 bases left in between. The CDR3 consists of 14 residues.

The chain's CDR3 is CATRGNQETQYF. CDR3 nucleotide sequence: TGTGCCACAAGGGGCAACCAAGAGACCCAGTACTTC. The chain joins TRBV6-5 to TRBJ2-5; TRBD1 is a possible D gene (5 bases). The CDR3 is 12 amino acids. V lost 10 bases, J lost 0 bases, and 9 bases lay in between. The germline CDR1 and CDR2 sequences are MNHEY and SVGAGI.

The gene calls are TRBV14 and TRBJ2-7, with D maybe TRBD2 (5 bases). Trimming removed 1 base from V and 3 bases from J, with 13 bases in between. The CDR3 is made up of 15 amino acids. Germline assignment: CDR1 SGHDN and CDR2 FVKESK. CDR3 amino acids: CASSQVGRRGYEQYF. The CDR3 nucleotides are TGTGCCAGCAGCCAAGTTGGCAGACGGGGCTACGAGCAGTACTTC.

The J gene is TRBJ2-3, the V gene TRBV5-1, with 7 bases lining up with TRBD2. The V segment lost 2 bases and the J segment 0 bases; nucleotides outside the gene matches: 3. Germline V CDR1 and CDR2: SGHRS, YFSETQ. The CDR3 is made up of 15 amino acids. Here the CDR3 reads CASSLAGISTDTQYF. Written as DNA, the CDR3 is TGCGCCAGCAGCTTAGCGGGAATTAGCACAGATACGCAGTATTTT.

Concerning this clone itself: The junction departs from germline at one end; a sequencing error may be responsible. The V and J genes are TRBV7-9 and TRBJ1-2; 7 bases fit TRBD1. CDR3 length equals 16 residues. From germline, CDR1 is SEHNR and CDR2 FQNEAQ (reference sequence). The CDR3 region is CSSSLPRQGSGYGYTF. The CDR3 region has the DNA TGTTCCAGCAGCTTACCCCGACAGGGCTCCGGCTATGGCTACACCTTC.

The chain has TRBV18 and TRBJ2-3; D is unclear. This CDR3 has 14 amino acids. V was trimmed by 2 bases and J by 0 bases, leaving 6 bases between them. The V gene's germline CDR1 is KGHSH and CDR2 LQKENI. The CDR3 spells CASSPERSTDTQYF. Written as DNA, the CDR3 is TGTGCCAGCTCACCAGAGAGAAGCACAGATACGCAGTATTTT.

A word on this clone: This sample includes further DNA sequences coding for the same CDR3. This chain connects TRBV7-3 to TRBJ2-2; D is possibly TRBD2 (6 bases). This CDR3 region has 15 residues. The V and J ends lost 2 bases and 0 bases respectively, with 7 bases between them. Per germline, CDR1 SGHTA and CDR2 FQGTGA. The DNA of the CDR3 is TGTGCCAGCAGCTTATCGGGAGCGAACACCGGGGAGCTGTTTTTT. It translates to CASSLSGANTGELFF.

This clone has just a few counts. This chain uses TRBV6-5 with TRBJ1-1, with TRBD1 identical over 10 bases. In germline, CDR1 is MNHEY, CDR2 SVGAGI. V shed 6 bases and J 3 bases; nucleotides not matched to a gene: 4. This CDR3 spans 14 amino acids. CDR3 sequence (DNA): TGTGCCAGCAGAGGACAGGGGGGGCACACTGAAGCTTTCTTT. Translation: CASRGQGGHTEAFF.

The chain carries TRBV5-1 and TRBJ2-7, with TRBD2 identical over 15 bases. V lost 0 bases, J lost 6 bases, and 1 base stayed unmatched. CDR1 SGHRS and CDR2 YFSETQ come from the germline V gene. The CDR3 contains 15 residues. DNA of the CDR3: TGCGCCAGCAGCTTGGAGGGACTAGCGGGAGGCGAGCAGTACTTC. The encoded protein is CASSLEGLAGGEQYF. Full variable domain (missing parts from reference TRBV5-1 and TRBJ2-7): KAGVTQTPRYLIKTRGQQVTLSCSPISGHRSVSWYQQTPGQGLQFLFEYFSETQRNKGNFPGRFSGRQFSNSRSEMNVSTLELGDSALYLCASSLEGLAGGEQYFGPGTRLTVT.

The chain has TRBV28 and TRBJ2-6; 11 bases match TRBD1. The CDR3 contains 17 residues. Germline V gene lookup returns CDR1 MDHEN and CDR2 SYDVKM. J lost 2 bases, V lost 5 bases, and 5 bases had no gene match. CDR3: CASSQDRGPAGANVLTF. The CDR3 nucleotides read TGTGCCAGCAGTCAGGACAGGGGGCCCGCTGGGGCCAACGTCCTGACTTTC.

The chain couples TRBV6-5 to TRBJ1-1; TRBD1 matches 7 bases. This CDR3 is built from 15 residues. CDR1 is MNHEY, CDR2 SVGAGI, per germline. After removal of 6 bases from V and 10 bases from J, the junction contained 17 bases not matched to a gene. The CDR3 spells CASSSPPGQLRGAFF. For the CDR3, the DNA is TGTGCCAGCAGCTCCCCTCCGGGACAGCTGAGGGGAGCTTTCTTT.

The V gene is TRBV30, the J gene TRBJ1-1; perhaps TRBD1 as D (5 bases). The CDR3 is made up of 14 amino acids. Trimming left V 5 bases short and J 4 bases short, with 17 bases between. Germline V gene sequence: CDR1 GTSNPN, CDR2 SVGIG (reference sequence). CDR3 DNA sequence: TGTGCCTGGTCAAATACCCAGGGAGGCACTGAAGCTTTCTTT. This encodes CAWSNTQGGTEAFF. The full variable domain, completed using reference TRBV30 and TRBJ1-1, is SQTIHQWPATLVQPVGSPLSLECTVEGTSNPNLYWYRQAAGRGLQLLFYSVGIGQISSEVPQNLSASRPQDRQFILSSKKLLLSDSGFYLCAWSNTQGGTEAFFGQGTRLTVV.

The V and J genes are TRBV5-4 and TRBJ1-2; D not certain. The germline V and J ends were trimmed by 5 bases and 8 bases, with 10 bases remaining between them. Germline CDR1 reads SGHNT; CDR2 reads YYREEE (reference sequence). The CDR3 contains 11 residues. The CDR3 is CASREEEGYTF. CDR3 nucleotide sequence: TGTGCCAGCAGGGAAGAGGAAGGCTACACCTTC.

This rearrangement joins TRBV29-1 to TRBJ2-7; possible D gene TRBD1, 7 bases. The CDR3 covers 11 residues. CDR1 and CDR2 from the germline V gene are SQVTM and ANQGSEA. V gave up 2 bases and J gave up 8 bases, with 10 bases separating them. Written as DNA, the CDR3 is TGCAGCGTTGAACAGGGGGGAAAGCAGTACTTC. Translation gives CSVEQGGKQYF.

The chain has TRBV28 and TRBJ2-1; no clear D. Germline CDR1 is MDHEN and CDR2 is SYDVKM. V lost 7 bases, J lost 1 base, and 8 bases lay in between. This CDR3 contains 13 residues. Written as DNA, the CDR3 is TGTGCCAGCAATGCCCAGTCCTACAATGAGCAGTTCTTC. It codes for CASNAQSYNEQFF.

The V and J genes are TRBV28 and TRBJ2-1; 10 bases match TRBD2. The trim removed 6 bases at V and 5 bases at J, leaving 10 bases unmatched. CDR1 is MDHEN, CDR2 SYDVKM, per germline. This CDR3 comprises 16 residues. Here the CDR3 DNA reads TGTGCCAGCAGACCTCTAGCGGGAGAGATGGACAATGAGCAGTTCTTC. Translated, it gives CASRPLAGEMDNEQFF. The complete variable domain, with remaining parts taken from reference TRBV28 and TRBJ2-1, reads DVKVTQSSRYLVKRTGEKVFLECVQDMDHENMFWYRQDPGLGLRLIYFSYDVKMKEKGDIPEGYSVSREKKERFSLILESASTNQTSMYLCASRPLAGEMDNEQFFGPGTRLTVL.